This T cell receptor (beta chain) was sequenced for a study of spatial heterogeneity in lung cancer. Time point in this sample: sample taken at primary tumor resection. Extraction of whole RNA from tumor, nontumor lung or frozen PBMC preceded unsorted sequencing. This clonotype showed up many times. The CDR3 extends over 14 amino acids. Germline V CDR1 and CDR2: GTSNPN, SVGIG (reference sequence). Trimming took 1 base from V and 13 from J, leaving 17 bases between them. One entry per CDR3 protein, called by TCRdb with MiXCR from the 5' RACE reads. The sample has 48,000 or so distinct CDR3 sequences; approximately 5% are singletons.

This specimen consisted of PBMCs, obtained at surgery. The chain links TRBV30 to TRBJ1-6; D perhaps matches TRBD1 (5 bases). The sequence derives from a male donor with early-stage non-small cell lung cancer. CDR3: CAWSAPDRDGPLHF. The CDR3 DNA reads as TGTGCCTGGAGTGCGCCCGACAGAGATGGGCCCCTCCACTTT.